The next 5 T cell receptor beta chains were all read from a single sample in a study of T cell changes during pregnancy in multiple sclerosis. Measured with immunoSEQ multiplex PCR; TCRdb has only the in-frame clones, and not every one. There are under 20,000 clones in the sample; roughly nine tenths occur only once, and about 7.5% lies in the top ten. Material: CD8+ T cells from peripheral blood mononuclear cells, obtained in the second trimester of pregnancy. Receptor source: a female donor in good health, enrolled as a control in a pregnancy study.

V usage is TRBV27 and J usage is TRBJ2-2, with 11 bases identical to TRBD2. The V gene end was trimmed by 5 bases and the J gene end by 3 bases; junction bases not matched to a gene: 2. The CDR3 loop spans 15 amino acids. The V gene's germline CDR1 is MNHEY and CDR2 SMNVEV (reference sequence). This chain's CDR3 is CASSLLAGDTGELFF. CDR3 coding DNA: TGTGCCAGCAGTCTACTAGCGGGAGACACCGGGGAGCTGTTTTTT.

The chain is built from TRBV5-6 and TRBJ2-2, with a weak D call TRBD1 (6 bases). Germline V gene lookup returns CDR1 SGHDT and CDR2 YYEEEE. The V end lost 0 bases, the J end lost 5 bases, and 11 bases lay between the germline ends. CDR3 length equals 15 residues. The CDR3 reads CASSLGGGPTGELFF. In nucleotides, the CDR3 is TGTGCCAGCAGCTTGGGAGGGGGACCTACCGGGGAGCTGTTTTTT.

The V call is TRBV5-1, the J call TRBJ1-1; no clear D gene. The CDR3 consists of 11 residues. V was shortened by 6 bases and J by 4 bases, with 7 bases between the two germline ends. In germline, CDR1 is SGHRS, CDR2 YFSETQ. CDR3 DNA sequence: TGCGCCAGCATTCTATCCACTGAAGCTTTCTTT. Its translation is CASILSTEAFF.

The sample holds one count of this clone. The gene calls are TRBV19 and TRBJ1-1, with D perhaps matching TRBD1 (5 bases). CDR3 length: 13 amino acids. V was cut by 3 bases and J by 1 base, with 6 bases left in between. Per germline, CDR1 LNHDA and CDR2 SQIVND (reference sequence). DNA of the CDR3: TGTGCCAGTAGTATCGGGGGGAACACTGAAGCTTTCTTT. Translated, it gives CASSIGGNTEAFF.

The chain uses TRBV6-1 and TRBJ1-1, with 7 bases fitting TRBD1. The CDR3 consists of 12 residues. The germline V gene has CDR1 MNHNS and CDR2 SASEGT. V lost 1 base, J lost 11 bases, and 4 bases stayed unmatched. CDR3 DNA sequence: TGTGCCAGCAGTGAAGGGGGGACAGAGGCTTTCTTT. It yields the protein CASSEGGTEAFF.